These T cell receptor beta chains were read from a single sample in a study of blood T cell repertoires in COVID-19. TCRdb's table, derived via immunoSEQ multiplex PCR, lists solely in-frame clones and lacks some. The table includes more than 200,000 clones, more than 75% detected once. Sequencing was performed on peripheral blood. All receptors come from a woman aged 55-70 years with COVID-19, enrolled during active disease. Both conserved end residues are part of each CDR3. Fields, in order: V gene, clone size, D gene, J gene, CDR3 protein, CDR3 DNA. A D gene is named only where the DNA matches it firmly. Where a row states a size, it is once, few, many or the class of an expanded clone; other rows omit it.

TRBV11-2	NA	NA	TRBJ1-3	CASSTPTGTGNTIYF	TGTGCCAGCAGCACACCAACAGGGACTGGAAACACCATATATTTT
TRBV11-1	NA	NA	TRBJ1-1	CASSLLGAGNTEAFF	TGTGCCAGCAGCTTACTCGGCGCAGGGAACACTGAAGCTTTCTTT
TRBV28	few	NA	TRBJ1-5	CASSTGQREDQPQHF	TGTGCCAGCAGTACCGGACAGCGCGAGGATCAGCCCCAGCATTTT
TRBV28	NA	TRBD1	TRBJ1-4	CASSLNRGGLAEKLFF	TGTGCCAGCAGTCTCAACAGGGGGGGTCTCGCTGAAAAACTGTTTTTT
TRBV6-2/TRBV6-3	few	TRBD1	TRBJ1-1	CASSRGTGGVNTEAFF	TGTGCCAGCAGCCGAGGGACAGGGGGCGTGAACACTGAAGCTTTCTTT
TRBV25-1	once	NA	TRBJ2-1	CASSADRYNEQFF	TGTGCCAGCAGTGCCGACAGGTACAATGAGCAGTTCTTC
TRBV24-1	NA	TRBD1	TRBJ2-7	CATSDSQGQGRLYEQYF	TGTGCCACCAGTGATTCGCAGGGACAGGGTCGGCTTTACGAGCAGTACTTC
TRBV7-9	NA	NA	TRBJ2-1	CASSLQGTTRPYNEQFF	TGTGCCAGCAGCCTACAGGGGACGACTAGACCTTACAATGAGCAGTTCTTC
TRBV19	NA	NA	TRBJ2-1	CASSPGASGYNEQFF	TGTGCCAGTAGTCCGGGGGCTAGCGGTTACAATGAGCAGTTCTTC
TRBV7-8	NA	TRBD1	TRBJ1-2	CASSLAGGGGYTF	TGTGCCAGCAGCTTGGCAGGGGGAGGCGGCTACACCTTC
TRBV9	NA	TRBD2	TRBJ2-7	CASSAGLAGDYEQYF	TGTGCCAGCAGCGCGGGACTAGCGGGAGACTACGAGCAGTACTTC
TRBV5-1	NA	NA	TRBJ1-2	CASSPSGTQVGGYTF	TGCGCCAGCAGCCCATCCGGGACTCAGGTTGGTGGCTACACCTTC
TRBV2	NA	NA	TRBJ1-5	CASSTTGQGTDQPQHF	TGTGCCAGCAGCACCACGGGCCAGGGGACGGATCAGCCCCAGCATTTT
TRBV9	NA	TRBD1	TRBJ1-1	CASSVDRDMNTEAFF	TGTGCCAGCAGCGTGGACAGGGACATGAACACTGAAGCTTTCTTT
TRBV5-1	NA	NA	TRBJ2-3	CASSLELRTDTQYF	TGCGCCAGCAGCTTGGAGCTCCGCACAGATACGCAGTATTTT
TRBV7-9	NA	NA	TRBJ1-1	CASSSLDRSTEAFF	TGTGCCAGCAGCTCGCTCGACAGGAGCACTGAAGCTTTCTTT
TRBV19	NA	NA	TRBJ2-7	CASSNGGLGRSPYEQYF	TGTGCCAGTAGTAACGGAGGGCTGGGGAGAAGTCCCTACGAGCAGTACTTC
TRBV19	NA	NA	TRBJ2-6	CASRGRGANVLTF	TGTGCCTCAAGGGGCCGTGGGGCCAACGTCCTGACTTTC
TRBV5-1	NA	NA	TRBJ1-5	CASSLEGLVQPQHF	TGCGCCAGCAGCTTGGAGGGGCTGGTTCAGCCCCAGCATTTT
TRBV20-1	NA	NA	TRBJ2-5	CSAPIGETQYF	TGCAGTGCTCCGATTGGCGAGACCCAGTACTTC
TRBV25-1	NA	TRBD2	TRBJ2-3	CASSDPSFRSGQDTQYF	TGTGCCAGCAGTGATCCCTCTTTTCGTAGCGGGCAAGATACGCAGTATTTT
TRBV28	NA	NA	TRBJ1-2	CASSFRTGLYGYTF	TGTGCCAGCAGTTTCCGAACAGGGCTCTATGGCTACACCTTC
TRBV7-2	NA	TRBD1	TRBJ1-2	CASSFRGDYGYTF	TGTGCCAGCAGCTTCAGGGGGGACTATGGCTACACCTTC
TRBV6-1	NA	TRBD1	TRBJ2-7	CASSEWTGAGVQYF	TGTGCCAGCAGTGAGTGGACAGGGGCGGGAGTTCAGTACTTC
TRBV9	NA	TRBD2	TRBJ2-3	CASSVGAGGTDTQYF	TGTGCCAGCAGCGTAGGGGCGGGGGGCACAGATACGCAGTATTTT
TRBV4-3	NA	TRBD2	TRBJ2-1	CASSQGSSGRPYNEQFF	TGCGCCAGCAGCCAAGGGAGTAGCGGGAGACCCTACAATGAGCAGTTCTTC
TRBV6-2/TRBV6-3	NA	NA	TRBJ1-5	CASSAFRGTNQPQHF	TGTGCCAGCAGTGCCTTCAGGGGTACTAATCAGCCCCAGCATTTT
TRBV19	NA	NA	TRBJ1-3	CASSVDGGSSGNTIYF	TGTGCCAGTAGTGTCGACGGGGGGAGCTCTGGAAACACCATATATTTT
TRBV5-6	few	TRBD1	TRBJ2-3	CASTAGGNTDTQYF	TGTGCCAGCACTGCAGGGGGCAACACAGATACGCAGTATTTT
TRBV7-9	NA	NA	TRBJ2-7	CASQPGDWQMRTPQYF	TGTGCCAGCCAACCCGGGGACTGGCAGATGCGAACGCCGCAGTACTTC
TRBV6-5	NA	TRBD1	TRBJ2-7	CASGGQANYEQYF	TGTGCCAGCGGGGGACAGGCCAACTACGAGCAGTACTTC
TRBV7-8	NA	NA	TRBJ1-5	CASSLVGRELRGPQHF	TGTGCCAGCAGCTTAGTCGGCAGGGAACTCCGTGGGCCCCAGCATTTT
TRBV28	once	TRBD1	TRBJ1-2	CASSEPGQGRYGYTF	TGTGCCAGCAGTGAACCGGGACAGGGGCGCTATGGCTACACCTTC
TRBV16	NA	TRBD2	TRBJ2-1	CASSQWGLAGGGYNEQFF	TGTGCCAGCAGCCAATGGGGACTAGCGGGAGGAGGTTACAATGAGCAGTTCTTC
TRBV30	NA	TRBD2	TRBJ2-5	CAWSSGLALQETQYF	TGTGCCTGGAGTTCCGGACTAGCGCTCCAAGAGACCCAGTACTTC
TRBV7-2	NA	NA	TRBJ2-5	CASSLITLTAQYF	TGTGCCAGCAGCTTAATAACCCTCACGGCCCAGTACTTC
TRBV11-2	NA	NA	TRBJ1-2	CASSSAGAHYGYTF	TGTGCCAGCAGCTCGGCAGGGGCCCACTATGGCTACACCTTC
TRBV28	once	TRBD2	TRBJ2-1	CASMASGIYNEQFF	TGTGCCAGCATGGCTAGCGGGATTTACAATGAGCAGTTCTTC
TRBV7-2	NA	NA	TRBJ1-1	CASSLRWAQAGTEAFF	TGTGCCAGCAGCTTACGTTGGGCTCAGGCTGGGACTGAAGCTTTCTTT
TRBV10-3	NA	TRBD2	TRBJ2-7	CAISEGLAGGSSRGYEQYF	TGTGCCATCAGTGAGGGACTAGCGGGAGGCTCGAGTCGGGGCTACGAGCAGTACTTC
TRBV11-2	once	TRBD2	TRBJ2-3	CASSQGLPRRPQYF	TGTGCCAGCAGCCAGGGACTACCCCGTCGCCCCCAGTATTTT
TRBV25-1	NA	NA	TRBJ2-7	CASSPHPGFSGEQYF	TGTGCCAGCAGTCCACACCCGGGATTCTCAGGCGAGCAGTACTTC
TRBV20-1	NA	TRBD1	TRBJ1-2	CSASGQLGYTF	TGCAGTGCCTCGGGACAGCTTGGCTACACCTTC
TRBV28	NA	TRBD2	TRBJ2-1	CASTPSGENEQFF	TGTGCCAGCACCCCTAGCGGGGAGAATGAGCAGTTCTTC
TRBV23-1	once	NA	TRBJ1-3	CASSLGRGGNTIYF	TGCGCCAGCAGTCTAGGGCGGGGGGGAAACACCATATATTTT
TRBV5-3	NA	NA	TRBJ2-3	CARSSVSTQYF	TGTGCCAGAAGCTCCGTCAGTACGCAGTATTTT
TRBV2	NA	TRBD2	TRBJ2-5	CASSEAPSGARETQYF	TGTGCCAGCAGTGAAGCGCCTAGCGGTGCCCGAGAGACCCAGTACTTC
TRBV5-1	NA	TRBD1	TRBJ1-1	CASSLDSGQGQAFF	TGCGCCAGCAGCTTGGACTCGGGACAGGGGCAAGCTTTCTTT
TRBV29-1	NA	NA	TRBJ2-3	CSVVSNTQYF	TGCAGCGTTGTTTCTAATACGCAGTATTTT
TRBV11-2	NA	TRBD1	TRBJ2-4	CASSSVRGTGKNIQYF	TGTGCCAGCAGCTCCGTTAGGGGGACAGGGAAAAACATTCAGTACTTC